This TCR beta chain was found in a study of blood T cell repertoires in COVID-19. Across the study: Sites across the United States, Italy and Spain contributed samples from acute and convalescent COVID-19.

Self-reported history from a screening survey and questionnaire set each donor's cohort. In the original analysis: The assay estimated nucleated cells by amplifying reference gene primers. Data came from immunoSEQ multiplex PCR; TCRdb stores just in-frame clones and leaves some out. V and J calls and clone size are those listed in that table; D and trimming were worked out from the DNA. The table includes about 310,000 clones, around 91% detected once. The CDR3 loop spans 12 amino acids. Germline CDR1 is SGHTA and CDR2 is FQGNSA. V gave up 5 bases and J gave up 8 bases; unmatched junction bases: 4. The source material was PBMCs or T cells enriched from blood (not recorded which). This TCR derives from a woman aged 18-29 years with acute COVID-19. This chain uses TRBV7-2 with TRBJ1-2; 8 nucleotides agree with TRBD1. In DNA, the CDR3 is TGTGCCAGCAGCGACAGGGGTTACGGCTACACCTTC. Translated, it gives CASSDRGYGYTF.